Only one count was recorded for the clone carrying this T cell receptor (beta chain). The antigen is not known. The CDR3 sequence is 14 residues long. V lost 7 bases to trimming and J lost 6 bases; unmatched junction nucleotides: 11. Germline assignment: CDR1 SQVTM and CDR2 ANQGSEA. These data belong to a study of blood T cells in healthy people across ages. Study-wide findings and caveats: Estimates of diversity drawn from one million T cells were considered underestimates. Diversity of TCR beta per million T cells declined in a roughly linear way with age.

Through a sample-barcoded 5' primer and a J-beta primer mix, a second PCR was run for roughly 7 to 11 cycles. TCRdb reprocessed the 5' RACE reads via MiXCR and lists one record per CDR3 protein. The sample has 1.5 million or so distinct CDR3 sequences, less than 45% seen once. Sequenced input: blood. The chain employs TRBV29-1 and TRBJ2-3, with 9 bases identical to TRBD2. This clonotype originated in a young woman in good health. DNA of the CDR3: TGCAGCGCTGCCCCCTGGACTAGCGTCGATACGCAGTATTTT. Translated: CSAAPWTSVDTQYF.